The entry that follows covers one T cell receptor beta chain sequence. Its antigen remains undetermined. The input lacks base qualities; no much larger clone sits a single base away. The data are from a study of T cells in Graves' hyperthyroidism and ophthalmopathy (dated by TCRdb to 2018 to 2020). Broadly, across the study: Peripheral blood samples were taken at initial diagnosis, before any treatment was given. To identify distinguishing TCR V-J signatures, a discovery cohort of roughly 100 patients was used, comprising 43 with Graves' ophthalmopathy and 57 with stable Graves' hyperthyroidism. Whether ophthalmopathy could be predicted prospectively was tested in an independent validation cohort made up of roughly 19 hyperthyroidism patients plus 17 patients who later progressed to ophthalmopathy. The roughly 91 discovery patients were randomly divided into training and test sets at a 7:3 ratio. The study also compared thyroid tissue and blood T-cell repertoires from roughly six Graves' hyperthyroidism patients. Once sampling was done, hyperthyroidism patients were given methimazole at a starting dose of 30 mg daily, whereas ophthalmopathy patients were given high-dose intravenous methylprednisolone. According to the paper, TCR Vbeta CDR3 sequencing was carried out on 135 peripheral blood samples, which came from over 40 ophthalmopathy, about 75 hyperthyroidism and roughly 17 progressor patients. Here is what the overall study found, with its caveats: A 13 V-J signature model separated ophthalmopathy from stable hyperthyroidism, with approximately 87% sensitivity and 81.08% specificity in cross-validation and 80%/75% in testing. Most expanded thyroid clonotypes (frequency above 0.001) were also found in blood, which suggests that blood repertoires may mirror thyroid immune responses. During validation, the model predicted progression to ophthalmopathy a median of around six months ahead of onset, with almost 71% sensitivity and 72% to 85% specificity. No statistical method was used to fix the sample size in advance, and group allocation was not hidden from the investigators.

The CDR3 numbers 13 residues from cysteine through phenylalanine. Solely the CDR3 DNA is kept, with 39 bases framed from the first base. For CDR1 and CDR2, the germline V gene lists SNHLY and FYNNEI. Clipping removes 6 bases from V and 1 base from J, with 2 as the unmatched junction base count. Graves' hyperthyroidism was defined as stable when no progression to ophthalmopathy occurred over 18 months of follow-up. The hyperthyroidism patients were between 18 and 65 years old and newly diagnosed, with a disease duration of less than 2 months. The study excluded patients with uncontrolled infections, other autoimmune diseases, pregnancy or lactation. Diagnoses relied on clinical symptoms, serum thyroxine and TRAb, thyroid ultrasound and orbital computed tomography. PBMCs were separated from about 10 ml of fresh peripheral blood using Ficoll-Paque density gradient centrifugation. Trizol reagent was used to extract total RNA, and RNA quality was then checked on an Agilent 2100 Bioanalyzer.

The TCR beta CDR3 regions were amplified from RNA transcripts. For the first round of RT-PCR on the TCR CDR3, the HTBI primer set was used together with the Qiagen OneStep RT-PCR kit. The libraries were constructed in a second round of multiplex PCR and then size-selected and purified. Paired-end sequencing of the libraries was performed with 100 bp reads on an Illumina HiSeq2000. From the authors' description of their analysis: SOAPnuke was used to process the raw data, throwing out any read that contained adapters or uncalled bases, had a mean Phred below 15, or lacked an exact constant-primer or identifier match. COPE v1.2.5 was used to merge the high-quality paired reads, and each unique nucleotide sequence was defined as a clonotype. Clonotypes were aligned to IMGT TRBV, TRBD and TRBJ reference segments using MiTCR v1.1. The analysis included only V-J combinations with a frequency above 0.0001, which together covered 99% to 99.2% of the repertoires. The TCS score was defined as F50 (clonal expansion) divided by E x V (chaos), with BLOSUM62-based TCRdist calculated between CDR3 peptides within each V-J. Welch's t-statistics and random forest reduced around 550 V-J features to 10 to 15, which were used in a naive Bayes classifier (R e1071). TCRdb reran the public reads through fastp at Q25 and MiXCR, keeping productive beta chains. Here each entry gathers all rows of one CDR3 protein and keeps the most common genes and DNA. It is TCRdb's table, rather than the study itself, that gives the V and J calls and clone size. Across this sample there are more than 450,000 distinct CDR3 sequences, with 12% to 15% seen only once. About 15% of the sample rests with the top ten.

The TCR was taken from a woman aged 40 to 50 with Graves' hyperthyroidism. The specimen was blood. The rearranged segments are TRBV2 and TRBJ2-5; 7 bases in the middle match TRBD1. The DNA is as follows: TGTGCCAGCAGAGGGGACAGCCAAGAGACCCAGTACTTC. Translated, this is CASRGDSQETQYF. With the rest looked up from the reference TRBV2 and TRBJ2-5 genes rather than sequenced, the full variable domain is EPEVTQTPSHQVTQMGQEVILRCVPISNHLYFYWYRQILGQKVEFLVSFYNNEISEKSEIFDDQFSVERPDGSNFTLKIRSTKLEDSAMYFCASRGDSQETQYFGPGTRLLVL.